Listed below are T cell receptor beta chains from one sample, sequenced in a study of T cells in Graves' hyperthyroidism and ophthalmopathy. TCRdb reprocessed the multiplex PCR reads via MiXCR and lists one record per CDR3 protein. The data show a few hundred thousand distinct CDR3 sequences, 15% to 20% seen once. Sample: blood. The receptors were gathered from a woman under 40 with Graves' ophthalmopathy. Each CDR3 is given with its conserved first and last residue. Each record gives: V gene, clone size, D gene, J gene, CDR3 DNA, CDR3 protein. A D gene is named only where the DNA matches it firmly. Size values are once, few and many counts, or a class for expanded clones, and some rows have none.

TRBV2	many	-	TRBJ2-1	TGTGCCAGCAGTGAAGGGGGTCGGGATGAGCAGTTCTTC	CASSEGGRDEQFF
TRBV7-9	many	-	TRBJ2-4	TGTGCCAGCAGCTTTGATGGGGACACCTTAGCCAAAAACATTCAGTACTTC	CASSFDGDTLAKNIQYF
TRBV6-1	many	TRBD2	TRBJ2-7	TGTGCCACCGAAACGCGGGAGGGCTACGAGCAGTACTTC	CATETREGYEQYF
TRBV9	few	-	TRBJ2-1	TGTGCCAGCAGCCTAAATGACCAGTACAATGAGCAGTTCTTC	CASSLNDQYNEQFF
TRBV18	many	-	TRBJ2-7	TGTGCCAGCTCACCAGCGAAAGGCCTAGGGGGCTACGAGCAGTACTTC	CASSPAKGLGGYEQYF
TRBV11-2	-	-	TRBJ2-2	TGTGCCAGCAGGTCCCTCAGGGAGCTGTTTTTT	CASRSLRELFF
TRBV28	-	-	TRBJ1-2	TGTGCCAGCTCCGGGACAGGCTACACCTTC	CASSGTGYTF
TRBV20-1	many	-	TRBJ2-5	TGCAGTGCACGAAAGACTAGTGGTGAGACCCAGTACTTC	CSARKTSGETQYF
TRBV7-2	-	TRBD1	TRBJ1-6	TGTGCCAGCAGCTTACCAGGGGGCTTTTCATCCCTCCACTTT	CASSLPGGFSSLHF
TRBV20-1	-	-	TRBJ2-7	TGCAGTGCTAGAAAGTCCCCCCCACCCTACGAGCAGTACTTC	CSARKSPPPYEQYF
TRBV28	many	-	TRBJ2-1	TGTGCCAGCAGTTTAGGGGGGACAGTCACTGAGCAGTTCTTC	CASSLGGTVTEQFF
TRBV6-1	few	-	TRBJ2-2	TGTGCCAGCAGTGAGGAATTGCTGTTTTTT	CASSEELLFF
TRBV3-1	many	-	TRBJ1-4	TGTGCCAGCAGCCAATGGGGTGGGGAAAAACTGTTTTTT	CASSQWGGEKLFF
TRBV11-1	few	TRBD1	TRBJ1-1	TGTGCCAGCAGCTTAAAACAGGGGGCCACTGAAGCTTTCTTT	CASSLKQGATEAFF
TRBV5-1	-	-	TRBJ2-2	-	CASSREGTGLPGSCFF
TRBV19	-	-	TRBJ1-1	TGTGCCAGTAGTATCGGGACGTGGGGGAACACTGAAGCTTTCTTT	CASSIGTWGNTEAFF
TRBV30	few	TRBD1	TRBJ1-5	TGTGCCTGGAGTGTCCTGGACAGGGACAATCAGCCCCAGCATTTT	CAWSVLDRDNQPQHF
TRBV7-3	once	-	TRBJ1-1	TGTGCCAGCAGCTTAATCGTAAGCTCTGCGGCTTTCTTT	CASSLIVSSAAFF
TRBV25-1	few	-	TRBJ1-1	TGTGCCAGCACCCCGCGAGTGAACACTGAAGCTTTCTTT	CASTPRVNTEAFF
TRBV12-3/TRBV12-4	many	-	TRBJ2-7	TGTGCCAGCAGTTTTAGTGGGGGCGAGCAGTACTTC	CASSFSGGEQYF
TRBV20-1	few	-	TRBJ2-7	TGCAGTGCTAGATCGCGGGACACCCGACCTGGGGAGCAGTACTTC	CSARSRDTRPGEQYF
TRBV11-2	-	TRBD2	TRBJ2-3	TGTGCCAGCAGCTTAGCGGGACTAGCGGGCCTAGGCACAGATACGCAGTATTTT	CASSLAGLAGLGTDTQYF
TRBV11-2	many	TRBD2	TRBJ2-3	TGTGCCAGCAGCTTAGTTGGAGCGGGAGGTAGTCCAGATACGCAGTATTTT	CASSLVGAGGSPDTQYF
TRBV20-1	many	-	TRBJ2-3	TGCAGTGCTAGAGCCTACGGGGCAGATACGCAGTATTTT	CSARAYGADTQYF
TRBV27	-	-	TRBJ2-7	TGTGCCAGCAGTTCCCTTGGGCAGGTGACCCACGAGCAGTACTTC	CASSSLGQVTHEQYF
TRBV4-1	-	-	TRBJ1-1	TGCGCCAGCAGCCAACACGGTATCCGGGCCGATGAAGCTTTCTTT	CASSQHGIRADEAFF
TRBV7-9	few	TRBD2	TRBJ2-1	TGTGCCAGTCAGCTAGCGGGGGGGGGGGAGTTCTTC	CASQLAGGGEFF
TRBV28	many	-	TRBJ1-1	TGTGCCAGCACTAAAGGGGGGGCGCGGGGGACTGAAGCTTTCTTT	CASTKGGARGTEAFF
TRBV11-1	many	-	TRBJ2-5	TGTGCCAGCAGCTCCGGACGGAACCAAGAGACCCAGTACTTC	CASSSGRNQETQYF
TRBV18	few	-	TRBJ2-7	TGTGCCAGCTCACCTGGCGGCAGGGAAAACGAGCAGTACTTC	CASSPGGRENEQYF
TRBV7-9	-	TRBD2	TRBJ2-3	TGTGCCAGCAGCTCCCCAGACCCGGGACTAGACGGAGATACGCAGTATTTT	CASSSPDPGLDGDTQYF
TRBV11-3	many	-	TRBJ2-3	TGTGCCAGCAGCTCATCGCTGGCCGCAGATACGCAGTATTTT	CASSSSLAADTQYF
TRBV20-1	many	TRBD2	TRBJ2-7	TGCAGTGCTCAGGGGCCTAGCGGGAGCTACGAGCAGTACTTC	CSAQGPSGSYEQYF
TRBV12-3/TRBV12-4	many	TRBD1	TRBJ1-4	TGTGCCAGCAGTTTGGACAGGAAAAAACTGTTTTTT	CASSLDRKKLFF
TRBV28	-	TRBD2	TRBJ2-1	TGTGCCAGCAGTCCGTGGACTAGCCGGAGCTCCTACAATGAGCAGTTCTTC	CASSPWTSRSSYNEQFF
TRBV20-1	-	-	TRBJ2-1	TGCAGTGCTAGAGATTGGAACCCCAACTACGAGCAGTTCTTC	CSARDWNPNYEQFF
TRBV6-1	-	-	TRBJ1-5	TGTGCCACCCAAACCAACGGGGGCAATCAGCCCCAGCATTTT	CATQTNGGNQPQHF
TRBV20-1	few	TRBD1	TRBJ2-1	TGCAGTGCTAAAACAGGGGGCGGGAAGGGAGACAATGAGCAGTTCTTC	CSAKTGGGKGDNEQFF
TRBV25-1	-	TRBD2	TRBJ2-7	TGTGCCAGCCGATCGTCGCTAGCGGGAGGAACCTACGAGCAGTACTTC	CASRSSLAGGTYEQYF
TRBV19	few	TRBD1	TRBJ2-1	TGTGCCAGTAGTCCTACAGGGGCTAGCTCCTACAATGAGCAGTTCTTC	CASSPTGASSYNEQFF